Listed here is a single T cell receptor beta chain. The antigen is undetermined. Samples came from healthy bone marrow donors. Primers for the PCR totalled 60 Vbeta and 13 Jbeta. In the original processing: About 11 million of 80 million or so unique TCR beta chains were shared, per a later count. Produced via immunoSEQ multiplex PCR; TCRdb's table is partial and in-frame only. Clone size and V and J calls were adopted from that table, with D and trimming inferred from the DNA. The table shows 180,000 or so clones, with about three quarters occurring only once. The sample belongs to a study of cytomegalovirus exposure and HLA in healthy donors. The germline gives CDR1 MNHEY, CDR2 SVGAGI. The CDR3 has 13 residues. V was cut by 8 bases and J by 0 bases, with 11 bases left in between. Study results and caveats: The study labeled about 160 TCR beta chains cytomegalovirus-associated.

This clonotype originated in a man younger than 35 in good health and CMV-seronegative. The specimen was PBMCs. This rearrangement joins TRBV6-5 to TRBJ2-7, with D unclear. The CDR3 region is CASGSPSSYEQYF. DNA of the CDR3: TGTGCCAGCGGTTCCCCGAGCTCCTACGAGCAGTACTTC.